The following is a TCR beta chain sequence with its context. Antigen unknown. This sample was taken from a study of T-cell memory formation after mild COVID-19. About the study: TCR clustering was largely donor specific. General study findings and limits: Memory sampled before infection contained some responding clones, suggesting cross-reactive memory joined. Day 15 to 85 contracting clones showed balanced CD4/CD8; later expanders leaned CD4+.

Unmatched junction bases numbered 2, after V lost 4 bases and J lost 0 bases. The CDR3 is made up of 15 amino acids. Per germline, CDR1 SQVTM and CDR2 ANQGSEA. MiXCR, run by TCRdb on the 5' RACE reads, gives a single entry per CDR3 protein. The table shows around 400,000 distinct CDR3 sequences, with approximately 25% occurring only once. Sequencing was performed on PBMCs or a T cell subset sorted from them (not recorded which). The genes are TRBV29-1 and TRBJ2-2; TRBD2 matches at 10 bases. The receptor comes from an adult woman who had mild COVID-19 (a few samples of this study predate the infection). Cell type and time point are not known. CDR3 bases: TGCAGCGTTGTGAGCGGGAGGGCGAACACCGGGGAGCTGTTTTTT. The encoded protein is CSVVSGRANTGELFF.